Listed below are T cell receptor beta chains from one sample, sequenced in a study of T cell repertoires in cytomegalovirus infection. TCRdb reanalysed the reads using MiXCR and keeps one entry per CDR3 protein. The sample carries roughly 230,000 distinct CDR3 sequences, roughly 22% recorded once. Material: CD8+ T cells from PBMCs. The receptors derive from a human donor in good health (CMV status not recorded). Some clones in this sample may be carry-over from other donors' samples. Each CDR3 is given with its conserved first and last residue. A D gene is named only where the DNA matches it firmly. Size is omitted from some rows. Given values are once, few, many or a class for expanded clones.

J gene: TRBJ2-5
clone size: NA
D gene: TRBD2
V gene: TRBV5-5
CDR3 protein: CASSLGGGLAGGLETQYF
CDR3 DNA: TGTGCCAGCAGCTTGGGCGGGGGACTAGCGGGGGGCCTCGAGACCCAGTACTTC

J gene: TRBJ2-7
clone size: few
D gene: NA
V gene: TRBV7-6
CDR3 protein: CASSFSETRYEQYF
CDR3 DNA: TGTGCCAGCAGCTTCAGCGAAACTCGCTACGAGCAGTACTTC

J gene: TRBJ1-2
clone size: few
D gene: TRBD1
V gene: TRBV6-5
CDR3 protein: CASSYSRDRVGYTF
CDR3 DNA: TGTGCCAGCAGTTACTCCCGGGACAGGGTTGGCTACACCTTC

J gene: TRBJ2-3
clone size: once
D gene: NA
V gene: TRBV20-1
CDR3 protein: CSARGRQGMHSGTDTQYF
CDR3 DNA: TGCAGTGCTAGAGGCCGCCAGGGCATGCACTCTGGCACAGATACGCAGTATTTT

J gene: TRBJ2-3
clone size: NA
D gene: TRBD2
V gene: TRBV15
CDR3 protein: CATSREVAGRGGDTQYF
CDR3 DNA: TGTGCCACCAGCAGAGAGGTGGCAGGGCGGGGAGGGGATACGCAGTATTTT

J gene: TRBJ2-1
clone size: NA
D gene: NA
V gene: TRBV19
CDR3 protein: CASSISRDLYNEQFF
CDR3 DNA: TGTGCCAGTAGTATAAGCCGGGACTTATACAATGAGCAGTTCTTC

J gene: TRBJ2-3
clone size: many
D gene: TRBD2
V gene: TRBV7-9
CDR3 protein: CASSVEPGLGTDTQYF
CDR3 DNA: TGTGCCAGCAGCGTGGAACCGGGACTAGGAACAGATACGCAGTATTTT

J gene: TRBJ2-3
clone size: NA
D gene: TRBD1
V gene: TRBV7-4
CDR3 protein: CASSPTTGVTDTQYF
CDR3 DNA: TGTGCCAGCAGTCCCACGACAGGGGTCACAGATACGCAGTATTTT

J gene: TRBJ1-2
clone size: NA
D gene: NA
V gene: TRBV29-1
CDR3 protein: CSVENLSLYGYTF
CDR3 DNA: TGCAGCGTTGAAAACCTGTCCCTCTATGGCTACACCTTC

J gene: TRBJ1-3
clone size: NA
D gene: NA
V gene: TRBV27
CDR3 protein: CASSVSGSGNTIYF
CDR3 DNA: TGTGCCAGCAGCGTATCAGGGTCTGGAAACACCATATATTTT

J gene: TRBJ2-5
clone size: NA
D gene: NA
V gene: TRBV28
CDR3 protein: CASSPSAWQETQYF
CDR3 DNA: TGTGCCAGCAGCCCCTCGGCCTGGCAAGAGACCCAGTACTTC

J gene: TRBJ2-3
clone size: few
D gene: NA
V gene: TRBV28
CDR3 protein: CASSGDRSTDTQYF
CDR3 DNA: TGTGCCAGCAGTGGTGACAGGAGCACAGATACGCAGTATTTT

J gene: TRBJ1-1
clone size: few
D gene: TRBD1
V gene: TRBV4-1
CDR3 protein: CASSQAGTANTEAFF
CDR3 DNA: TGCGCCAGCAGCCAAGCCGGGACAGCGAACACTGAAGCTTTCTTT

J gene: TRBJ2-5
clone size: many
D gene: NA
V gene: TRBV11-3
CDR3 protein: CASSSARTGGKETQYF
CDR3 DNA: TGTGCCAGCAGCTCGGCCAGGACCGGCGGGAAAGAGACCCAGTACTTC

J gene: TRBJ1-5
clone size: few
D gene: NA
V gene: TRBV4-1
CDR3 protein: CASSQTRAGNQPQHF
CDR3 DNA: TGCGCCAGCAGCCAGACCCGCGCGGGCAATCAGCCCCAGCATTTT

J gene: TRBJ1-6
clone size: few
D gene: NA
V gene: TRBV7-6
CDR3 protein: CASSLTGGLPAPLHF
CDR3 DNA: TGTGCCAGCAGCTTAACCGGCGGCCTACCGGCACCCCTCCACTTT

J gene: TRBJ2-3
clone size: few
D gene: TRBD1
V gene: TRBV10-3
CDR3 protein: CATKDTLRGPRTDTQYF
CDR3 DNA: TGTGCCACCAAAGACACCCTCAGGGGGCCCCGCACAGATACGCAGTATTTT

J gene: TRBJ1-6
clone size: NA
D gene: NA
V gene: TRBV4-2
CDR3 protein: CASSQDGGVGVNSPLHF
CDR3 DNA: TGTGCCAGCAGCCAAGATGGAGGGGTAGGGGTGAATTCACCCCTCCACTTT

J gene: TRBJ1-2
clone size: few
D gene: NA
V gene: TRBV5-5
CDR3 protein: CASSVDSYGYTF
CDR3 DNA: TGTGCCAGCAGTGTAGACAGCTATGGCTACACCTTC

J gene: TRBJ2-7
clone size: NA
D gene: NA
V gene: TRBV7-6
CDR3 protein: CASSLAVPRTHEQYF
CDR3 DNA: TGTGCCAGCAGCTTAGCGGTCCCGAGAACCCACGAGCAGTACTTC

J gene: TRBJ1-6
clone size: few
D gene: TRBD1
V gene: TRBV5-1
CDR3 protein: CASSLASTGNSPLHF
CDR3 DNA: TGCGCCAGCAGCTTGGCCTCGACAGGGAATTCACCCCTCCACTTT

J gene: TRBJ2-1
clone size: NA
D gene: TRBD2
V gene: TRBV12-3/TRBV12-4
CDR3 protein: CASSSGLASYNEQFF
CDR3 DNA: TGTGCCAGCAGCTCGGGACTAGCGTCCTACAATGAGCAGTTCTTC

J gene: TRBJ2-3
clone size: NA
D gene: TRBD2
V gene: TRBV2
CDR3 protein: CASNPGLASSDMQYF
CDR3 DNA: TGTGCCAGCAACCCGGGACTAGCGTCTTCTGATATGCAGTATTTT

J gene: TRBJ2-3
clone size: large
D gene: NA
V gene: TRBV7-8
CDR3 protein: CASSLSQSTDTQYF
CDR3 DNA: TGTGCCAGCAGCTTAAGTCAATCGACAGATACGCAGTATTTT

J gene: TRBJ1-1
clone size: many
D gene: NA
V gene: TRBV13
CDR3 protein: CASSLPRGQRSGTEAFF
CDR3 DNA: TGTGCCAGCAGCCTACCTCGAGGGCAAAGGTCGGGCACTGAAGCTTTCTTT

J gene: TRBJ2-2
clone size: NA
D gene: TRBD1
V gene: TRBV7-9
CDR3 protein: CASSPRDRWDTGELFF
CDR3 DNA: TGTGCCAGCAGCCCCCGGGACAGATGGGACACCGGGGAGCTGTTTTTT

J gene: TRBJ2-7
clone size: NA
D gene: NA
V gene: TRBV15
CDR3 protein: CATSRDAGEQYF
CDR3 DNA: TGTGCCACCAGCAGAGATGCCGGGGAGCAGTACTTC

J gene: TRBJ1-1
clone size: NA
D gene: TRBD1
V gene: TRBV7-2
CDR3 protein: CASSLEVDRVDTEAFF
CDR3 DNA: TGTGCCAGCAGCTTAGAAGTCGACAGGGTCGACACTGAAGCTTTCTTT

J gene: TRBJ1-1
clone size: few
D gene: NA
V gene: TRBV7-9
CDR3 protein: CASSPGRYTEAFF
CDR3 DNA: TGTGCCAGCAGCCCGGGACGGTACACTGAAGCTTTCTTT

J gene: TRBJ2-1
clone size: NA
D gene: NA
V gene: TRBV4-1
CDR3 protein: CASSQDSTIVGNEQFF
CDR3 DNA: TGCGCCAGCAGCCAAGATAGTACCATAGTAGGCAATGAGCAGTTCTTC

J gene: TRBJ1-4
clone size: many
D gene: NA
V gene: TRBV7-8
CDR3 protein: CASSLEVGTNEKLFF
CDR3 DNA: TGTGCCAGCAGCTTAGAAGTAGGGACTAATGAAAAACTGTTTTTT

J gene: TRBJ1-3
clone size: NA
D gene: TRBD1
V gene: TRBV29-1
CDR3 protein: CSVEVTGGYSGNTIYF
CDR3 DNA: TGCAGCGTTGAAGTAACAGGGGGCTACTCTGGAAACACCATATATTTT

J gene: TRBJ2-1
clone size: few
D gene: TRBD2
V gene: TRBV5-5
CDR3 protein: CASSFYGTSTGNEQFF
CDR3 DNA: TGTGCCAGCAGCTTTTACGGGACTAGCACGGGAAATGAGCAGTTCTTC

J gene: TRBJ1-2
clone size: NA
D gene: TRBD1
V gene: TRBV6-6
CDR3 protein: CASSYTRQGNYGYTF
CDR3 DNA: TGTGCCAGCAGTTACACCCGACAGGGGAACTATGGCTACACCTTC

J gene: TRBJ1-6
clone size: many
D gene: NA
V gene: TRBV6-1
CDR3 protein: CASTLTAGSYNSPLHF
CDR3 DNA: TGTGCCAGCACTTTGACGGCGGGCTCCTATAATTCACCCCTCCACTTT

J gene: TRBJ2-1
clone size: NA
D gene: TRBD2
V gene: TRBV7-8
CDR3 protein: CASSSLHGGVSYNEQFF
CDR3 DNA: TGTGCCAGCAGCTCGCTTCACGGGGGGGTTTCCTACAATGAGCAGTTCTTC

J gene: TRBJ1-4
clone size: NA
D gene: NA
V gene: TRBV7-8
CDR3 protein: CASSLEGPTEKLFF
CDR3 DNA: TGTGCCAGCAGCTTAGAAGGACCAACCGAAAAACTGTTTTTT

J gene: TRBJ2-1
clone size: few
D gene: TRBD2
V gene: TRBV2
CDR3 protein: CASRGLAGFNEQFF
CDR3 DNA: TGTGCCAGCAGGGGGCTAGCGGGGTTTAATGAGCAGTTCTTC

J gene: TRBJ2-1
clone size: NA
D gene: NA
V gene: TRBV5-1
CDR3 protein: CASSADPDPYNEQFF
CDR3 DNA: TGCGCCAGCAGCGCCGACCCGGACCCCTACAATGAGCAGTTCTTC

J gene: TRBJ2-5
clone size: NA
D gene: TRBD2
V gene: TRBV27
CDR3 protein: CASSRTSGGTETQYF
CDR3 DNA: TGTGCCAGCAGTCGGACTAGCGGGGGTACAGAGACCCAGTACTTC

J gene: TRBJ2-4
clone size: NA
D gene: NA
V gene: TRBV12-3/TRBV12-4
CDR3 protein: CASSLWDADIQYF
CDR3 DNA: TGTGCCAGCAGTTTATGGGACGCAGACATTCAGTACTTC

J gene: TRBJ1-5
clone size: few
D gene: NA
V gene: TRBV20-1
CDR3 protein: CSAREGAAGPWVSNQPQHF
CDR3 DNA: TGCAGTGCTAGAGAGGGTGCGGCAGGCCCATGGGTAAGCAATCAGCCCCAGCATTTT

J gene: TRBJ2-2
clone size: NA
D gene: TRBD1
V gene: TRBV7-3
CDR3 protein: CASSHYTGVNTGELFF
CDR3 DNA: TGTGCCAGCAGCCACTATACAGGGGTGAACACCGGGGAGCTGTTTTTT

J gene: TRBJ1-1
clone size: few
D gene: NA
V gene: TRBV7-9
CDR3 protein: CASSSQGLNTEAFF
CDR3 DNA: TGTGCCAGCAGCTCTCAGGGGCTTAACACTGAAGCTTTCTTT

J gene: TRBJ1-2
clone size: few
D gene: NA
V gene: TRBV18
CDR3 protein: CASSHGTAALSGYTF
CDR3 DNA: TGTGCCAGCTCACACGGGACGGCGGCTTTGAGTGGCTACACCTTC

J gene: TRBJ2-1
clone size: few
D gene: NA
V gene: TRBV20-1
CDR3 protein: CSARDRDGRVDEQFF
CDR3 DNA: TGCAGTGCTAGAGATCGGGACGGGCGGGTCGATGAGCAGTTCTTC